These 15 T cell receptor beta chains were sequenced from one sample in a study of shared clonotypes between healthy human individuals. Repertoires were generated with immunoSEQ multiplex PCR, while TCRdb's copy carries only in-frame clones and drops some. The repertoire holds 2 million to 2.5 million clones, 90% to 96% seen once, with approximately 0.13% in the top ten. The sample was naive CD4+ T cells sorted from blood. Sample subset: CD45RA+ positively selected. The receptor source for this set is a man aged 18-30 years in good health.

The CDR3 nucleotides read TGTGCCAGCAACTACGGTTCGGGGGGCTACGAGCAGTACTTC. It encodes CASNYGSGGYEQYF. The genes are TRBV7-2 and TRBJ2-7; 7 bases are a match to TRBD2. Germline V gives CDR1 SGHTA, CDR2 FQGNSA. V shed 7 bases and J 3 bases; nucleotides not matched to a gene: 9. This CDR3 has 14 residues.

The chain carries TRBV7-2 and TRBJ1-1, with D possibly being TRBD1 (5 bases). Germline loops: CDR1 SGHTA, CDR2 FQGNSA. CDR3 length: 15 residues. Trimming stripped 3 bases from V and 3 bases from J, with 14 bases between. This CDR3 reads CASSLYRLGDTEAFF. The CDR3 region has the DNA TGTGCCAGCAGCTTGTACAGGTTAGGTGACACTGAAGCTTTCTTT.

On this clone: Distinct nucleotide sequences in the sample also encode this CDR3. This chain links TRBV2 with TRBJ2-5; tentatively, D is TRBD1 or TRBD2 (5 bases each). Germline values: CDR1 SNHLY, CDR2 FYNNEI. V was trimmed by 5 bases and J by 3 bases, leaving 10 bases between them. The CDR3 spans 13 residues. This chain's CDR3 is CASSRDGKETQYF. The CDR3 bases are TGTGCCAGCAGTCGGGACGGGAAAGAGACCCAGTACTTC.

The chain links TRBV5-4 to TRBJ1-1; D is unclear. The germline gives CDR1 SGHNT, CDR2 YYREEE (reference sequence). V was cut by 4 bases and J by 3 bases, with 10 bases left in between. This CDR3 comprises 13 residues. The CDR3 nucleotides are TGTGCCAGCAGCATAGACGGCCACACTGAAGCTTTCTTT. Its translation: CASSIDGHTEAFF.

This rearrangement joins TRBV2 to TRBJ1-6, with D uncertain. Germline V lookup: CDR1 SNHLY, CDR2 FYNNEI. V lost 7 bases and J lost 0, with 16 bases in between. This CDR3 contains 17 residues. The CDR3 DNA reads TGTGCCAGCAAAGAGATAGGCGGAAGCTCCTATAATTCACCCCTCCACTTT. Translation: CASKEIGGSSYNSPLHF.

The chain joins TRBV9 to TRBJ1-3; possible D gene TRBD1, 6 bases. The length of the CDR3 is 20 residues. Trimming took off 1 base at V and 0 bases at J, with 23 bases between the two ends. Germline CDR1 and CDR2: SGDLS and YYNGEE. Here the CDR3 reads CASSVSHVDSPKYSGNTIYF. The DNA of the CDR3 is TGTGCCAGCAGCGTATCCCACGTGGACAGCCCAAAGTACTCTGGAAACACCATATATTTT.

About this clone: The same CDR3 also results from other DNA sequences found in this sample. The V gene is TRBV27, the J gene TRBJ1-6; 11 bases fit TRBD1. CDR3 length: 15 residues. The V segment lost 2 bases and the J segment 6 bases; nucleotides outside the gene matches: 0. CDR1 MNHEY and CDR2 SMNVEV come from the germline V gene (reference sequence). This CDR3 reads CASSLGTGGNSPLHF. DNA for the CDR3: TGTGCCAGCAGTTTAGGGACAGGGGGTAATTCACCCCTCCACTTT.

V and J are TRBV6-5 and TRBJ1-5; D ambiguous. Germline V gives CDR1 MNHEY, CDR2 SVGAGI. V was clipped by 6 bases and J by 0 bases, with 9 bases between them. This CDR3 has 14 residues. Here the CDR3 reads CASSTTSSNQPQHF. The CDR3 nucleotides are TGTGCCAGCAGCACCACAAGTAGCAATCAGCCCCAGCATTTT.

The CDR3 DNA reads as TGTGCCAGCAGTTCGCCCCTAACTAGTGCAGATACGCAGTATTTT. Translation gives CASSSPLTSADTQYF. The chain carries TRBV6-6 and TRBJ2-3; possibly TRBD2 for D (5 bases). The CDR3 runs to 15 residues. Deletions cut 4 bases from V and 4 bases from J, with 15 bases between. CDR1 and CDR2 (germline): MNHNY, SVGAGI (reference sequence).

The J gene is TRBJ2-3, the V gene TRBV7-2; 7 nucleotides agree with TRBD2. CDR3 length equals 15 residues. The V segment lost 0 bases and the J segment 5 bases; nucleotides outside the gene matches: 5. Germline V gene sequence: CDR1 SGHTA, CDR2 FQGNSA. Here the CDR3 reads CASSLAGGGLDTQYF. CDR3 in DNA: TGTGCCAGCAGCTTAGCTGGGGGGGGGTTAGATACGCAGTATTTT.

The genes are TRBV15 and TRBJ2-7; D remains unclear. The CDR3 contains 16 residues. CDR1 is LNHNV, CDR2 YYDKDF, per germline (reference sequence). Trimming took 0 bases from V and 2 from J, leaving 14 bases between them. The CDR3 region is CATSREKGSAAYEQYF. The CDR3 coding sequence is TGTGCCACCAGCAGAGAAAAAGGGTCAGCAGCCTACGAGCAGTACTTC.

This clone has a single count. This chain uses TRBV5-4 with TRBJ1-6, with a possible D match to TRBD1 (5 bases). V lost 4 bases to trimming and J lost 5 bases, with 13 bases between them. In germline, CDR1 is SGHNT, CDR2 YYREEE (reference sequence). This CDR3 has 15 amino acids. CDR3 in DNA: TGTGCCAGCAGCAAAGGGACCGCCGATAATTCACCCCTCCACTTT. It translates to CASSKGTADNSPLHF.

The rearrangement joins TRBV4-1 to TRBJ2-3; D uncertain. V gave up 0 bases and J gave up 0 bases, with 7 bases separating them. Germline CDR1 and CDR2: MGHRA and YSYEKL. The CDR3 length is 15 residues. CDR3 sequence: CASSQDRPSTDTQYF. DNA of the CDR3: TGCGCCAGCAGCCAAGATCGGCCAAGCACAGATACGCAGTATTTT.

The rearrangement uses TRBV6-1 and TRBJ1-3, with a possible D match to TRBD1 (5 bases). This CDR3 comprises 16 residues. V was shortened by 4 bases and J by 0 bases, with 13 bases between the two germline ends. CDR1 is MNHNS and CDR2 is SASEGT in the germline V gene. CDR3 sequence reads: CASSGPLGHSGNTIYF. CDR3 in DNA: TGTGCCAGCAGTGGTCCGCTGGGGCACTCTGGAAACACCATATATTTT.

V and J are TRBV7-9 and TRBJ2-1; 13 bases are a match to TRBD2. Trimming at V came to 4 bases and at J to 7 bases, leaving 13 bases not matched to a gene. The CDR3 extends over 18 amino acids. The V gene's germline CDR1 is SEHNR and CDR2 FQNEAQ (reference sequence). CDR3 loop: CASSSGLAGARGGNEQFF. CDR3 DNA sequence: TGTGCCAGCAGCTCAGGACTAGCGGGAGCCCGGGGGGGAAATGAGCAGTTCTTC.